This TCR beta chain was identified during a study of cytomegalovirus exposure and HLA in healthy donors. In the study overall: The 120 validation repertoires, a later analysis reported, used the same platform as the roughly 700 repertoires from the first cohort. The study, taken as a whole, reports: Researchers counted approximately 160 TCR beta chains as cytomegalovirus-associated. Through in vitro validation, three CMV-associated chains were shown to be specific for CMV antigens. Despite most TCR sequences being rare, some public TCRs occurred in many donors.

Looked up from germline, CDR1 is ENHRY and CDR2 is SYGVKD. Trimming took 6 bases from V and 0 from J; bases not matched to a gene: 6. The CDR3 sequence is 15 residues long. Note on this clone: The target antigen is unknown.

Profiled with immunoSEQ multiplex PCR; TCRdb holds only in-frame clones, not every one. The repertoire holds about 300,000 clones, with 85% to 90% as singletons. The source of this sequence is a woman younger than 35 in good health and CMV-seronegative. This chain links TRBV10-3 with TRBJ2-7; 9 nucleotides agree with TRBD1. The source material was PBMCs. Here the CDR3 DNA reads TGTGCCATCAGGGAACGGGACAGGGCCTCCTACGAGCAGTACTTC. This sequence encodes CAIRERDRASYEQYF.